This T cell receptor (beta chain) was documented in a study of T cells in Graves' hyperthyroidism and ophthalmopathy. Template material for amplifying TCR beta CDR3 regions consisted of RNA transcripts. An initial round of RT-PCR targeting the TCR CDR3 relied on the HTBI primer set. TCRdb called the multiplex PCR reads again in MiXCR, with one record for every CDR3 protein. Found here are hundreds of thousands of distinct CDR3 sequences, less than 15% of them singletons; the top ten hold about 10%. Remarks on this clonotype: Its antigen is as yet unknown. Likely a read error: the CDR3 ends without its conserved phenylalanine or tryptophan.

Uncontrolled infection, other autoimmune disease, pregnancy or lactation barred patients from enrollment. PBMCs stemmed from approximately 10 ml fresh peripheral blood. Trimming stripped 4 bases from V and 5 bases from J, with 15 bases between. The germline CDR1 and CDR2 sequences are SGHDT and YYEEEE. CDR3 length: 14 residues. Overall study findings and caveats: Ophthalmopathy got predicted by the model a median around 6.8 months before its onset. Most expanded thyroid clonotypes above 0.001 also appeared in blood.

Input material: blood. This rearrangement joins TRBV5-6 to TRBJ1-1, with D tentatively TRBD1 (5 bases). The sequence came from a woman aged 18 to 35 with Graves' hyperthyroidism. CDR3 sequence (DNA): TGTGCCAGCAGCCCGCTCGGGGCCCGGACTGAAGCTTTCCTT. The encoded protein is CASSPLGARTEAFL.